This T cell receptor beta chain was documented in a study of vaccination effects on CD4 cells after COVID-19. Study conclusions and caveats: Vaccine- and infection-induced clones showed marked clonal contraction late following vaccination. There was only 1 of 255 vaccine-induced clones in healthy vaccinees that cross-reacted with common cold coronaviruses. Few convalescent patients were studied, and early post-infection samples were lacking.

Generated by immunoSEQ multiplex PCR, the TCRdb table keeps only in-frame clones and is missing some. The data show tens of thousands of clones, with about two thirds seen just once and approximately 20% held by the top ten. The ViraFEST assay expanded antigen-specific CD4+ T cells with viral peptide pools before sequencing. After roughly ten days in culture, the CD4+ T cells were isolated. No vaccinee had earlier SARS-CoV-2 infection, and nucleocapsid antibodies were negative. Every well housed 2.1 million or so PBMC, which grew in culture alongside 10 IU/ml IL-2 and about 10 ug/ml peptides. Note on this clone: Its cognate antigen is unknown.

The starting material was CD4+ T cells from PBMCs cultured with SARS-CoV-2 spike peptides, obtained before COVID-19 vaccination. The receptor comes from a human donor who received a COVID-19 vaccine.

This CDR3 reads CASNGGDRGSPLHF. CDR3 DNA sequence: TGTGCCAGCAACGGAGGGGACAGGGGTTCACCCCTCCACTTT. This chain links TRBV5-4 with TRBJ1-6; 10 bases match TRBD1. Germline V CDR1 and CDR2: SGHNT, YYREEE (reference sequence). The CDR3 has 14 amino acids. V gave up 6 bases and J gave up 9 bases; unmatched junction bases: 6.